This T cell receptor (beta chain) was sequenced in a study of blood T cell repertoires in COVID-19. About the study: Acute-phase and convalescent COVID-19 samples originated in the United States, Italy and Spain. Sources were T cells, B-cell-depleted T cells, or PBMCs; the material itself was cDNA or gDNA.

Authors' analysis steps: Counts of nucleated cells, estimated from reference gene primer amplification, were obtained. Assay used: immunoSEQ multiplex PCR; TCRdb lists only in-frame clones, some missing. V, J and clone size are those of that table, while D and trimming were read from the DNA. The sample contains about 80,000 clones, 82% of which appear only once. V was shortened by 5 bases and J by 0 bases, with 16 bases between the two germline ends. Germline V gives CDR1 SGHVS, CDR2 FQNEAQ. CDR3 length equals 17 residues. J is TRBJ2-2 and V is TRBV7-8, with unresolved D. This TCR was sampled from a human donor in a cohort sampled during active COVID-19. Sequenced: peripheral blood. DNA of the CDR3: TGTGCCAGCAGCGATGCTCGCCGGGTTTCGAACACCGGGGAGCTGTTTTTT. Translated, it gives CASSDARRVSNTGELFF.